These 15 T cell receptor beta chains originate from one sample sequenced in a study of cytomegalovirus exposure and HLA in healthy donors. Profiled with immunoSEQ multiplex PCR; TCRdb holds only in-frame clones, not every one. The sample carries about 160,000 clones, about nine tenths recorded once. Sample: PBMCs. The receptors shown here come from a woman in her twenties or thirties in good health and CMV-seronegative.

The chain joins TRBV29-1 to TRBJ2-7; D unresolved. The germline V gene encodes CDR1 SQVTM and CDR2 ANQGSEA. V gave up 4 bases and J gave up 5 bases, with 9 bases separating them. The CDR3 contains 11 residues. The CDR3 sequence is CSVVLGNEQYF. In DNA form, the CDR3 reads TGCAGCGTTGTTTTGGGGAACGAGCAGTACTTC.

Written as DNA, the CDR3 is TGTGCCAGCAGTATTCCAAAAGATACGCAGTATTTT. It specifies CASSIPKDTQYF. V is TRBV11-1 and J is TRBJ2-3; D gene uncertain. In germline, CDR1 is SGHAT, CDR2 FQDESV (reference sequence). The V end was cut by 6 bases, the J end by 5 bases, with 9 bases between. The CDR3 runs to 12 residues.

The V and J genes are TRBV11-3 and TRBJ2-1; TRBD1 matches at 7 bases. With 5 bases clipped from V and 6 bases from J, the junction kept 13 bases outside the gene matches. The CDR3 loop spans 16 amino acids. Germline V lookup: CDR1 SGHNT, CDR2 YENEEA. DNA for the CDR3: TGTGCCAGCAGCCCGAAAGACAGGGTAGGGGGCAATGAGCAGTTCTTC. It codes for CASSPKDRVGGNEQFF.

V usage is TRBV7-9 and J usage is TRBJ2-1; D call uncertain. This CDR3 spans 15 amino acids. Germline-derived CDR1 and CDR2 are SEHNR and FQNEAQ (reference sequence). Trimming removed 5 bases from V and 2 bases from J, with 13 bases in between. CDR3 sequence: CASSLTVGTYNEQFF. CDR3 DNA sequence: TGTGCCAGCAGCCTGACGGTGGGCACCTACAATGAGCAGTTCTTC.

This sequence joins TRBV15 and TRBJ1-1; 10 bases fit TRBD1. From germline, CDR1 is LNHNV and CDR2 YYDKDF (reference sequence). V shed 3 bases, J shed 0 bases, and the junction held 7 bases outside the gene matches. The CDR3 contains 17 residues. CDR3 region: CATSRYGTGVMNTEAFF. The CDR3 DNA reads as TGTGCCACCAGCAGGTATGGGACAGGGGTTATGAACACTGAAGCTTTCTTT.

The CDR3 DNA reads as TGTGCCAGCAGTGACGGACAGGGTACCTACGAGCAGTACTTC. Translating gives CASSDGQGTYEQYF. The V and J genes are TRBV27 and TRBJ2-7, with 8 positions matching TRBD1. Per the germline V gene, CDR1 is MNHEY and CDR2 is SMNVEV (reference sequence). V was pared by 5 bases and J by 2 bases, with 5 bases of the junction left unmatched. The CDR3 spans 14 residues.

CDR3 DNA sequence: TGTGCCAGCAGCCAAGATCAAAAAAGGGTTTTTGCTTCACCCCTCCACTTT. It codes for CASSQDQKRVFASPLHF. The rearrangement uses TRBV14 and TRBJ1-6, with D unresolved. Deletions cut 0 bases from V and 9 bases from J, with 18 bases between. CDR3 length equals 17 residues. Germline lookup yields CDR1 SGHDN and CDR2 FVKESK.

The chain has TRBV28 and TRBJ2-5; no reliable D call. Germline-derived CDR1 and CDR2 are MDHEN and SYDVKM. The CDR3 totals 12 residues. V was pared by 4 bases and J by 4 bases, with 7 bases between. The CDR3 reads CASSSGVETQYF. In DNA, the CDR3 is TGTGCCAGCAGTTCCGGCGTAGAGACCCAGTACTTC.

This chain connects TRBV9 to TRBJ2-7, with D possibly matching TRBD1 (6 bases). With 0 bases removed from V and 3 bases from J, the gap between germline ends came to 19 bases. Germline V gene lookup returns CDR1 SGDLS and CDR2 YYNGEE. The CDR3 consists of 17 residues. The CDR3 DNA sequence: TGTGCCAGCAGCGTAGATTCCTTTGAGGGGGTAGTCTACGAGCAGTACTTC. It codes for CASSVDSFEGVVYEQYF.

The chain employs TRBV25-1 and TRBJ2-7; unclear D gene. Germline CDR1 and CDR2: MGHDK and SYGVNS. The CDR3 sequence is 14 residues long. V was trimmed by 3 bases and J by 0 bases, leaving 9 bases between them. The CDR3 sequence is CASSDIGSSYEQYF. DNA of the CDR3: TGTGCCAGCAGTGACATAGGGTCCTCCTACGAGCAGTACTTC.

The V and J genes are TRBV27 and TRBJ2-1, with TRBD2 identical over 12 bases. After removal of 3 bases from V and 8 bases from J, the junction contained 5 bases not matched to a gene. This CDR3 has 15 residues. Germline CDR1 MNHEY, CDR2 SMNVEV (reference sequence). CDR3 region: CASSFLAGGVYEQFF. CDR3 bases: TGTGCCAGCAGTTTCCTAGCGGGAGGGGTCTATGAGCAGTTCTTC.

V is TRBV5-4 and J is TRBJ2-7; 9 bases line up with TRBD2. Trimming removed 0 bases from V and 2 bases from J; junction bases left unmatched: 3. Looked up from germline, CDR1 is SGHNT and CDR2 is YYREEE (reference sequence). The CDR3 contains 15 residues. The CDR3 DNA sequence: TGTGCCAGCAGCTTGGCGGCTAGCGGGGCCTACGAGCAGTACTTC. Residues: CASSLAASGAYEQYF.

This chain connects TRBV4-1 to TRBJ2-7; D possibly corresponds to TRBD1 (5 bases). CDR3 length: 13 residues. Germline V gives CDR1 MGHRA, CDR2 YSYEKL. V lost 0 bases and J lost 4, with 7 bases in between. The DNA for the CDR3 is TGCGCCAGCAGCCAAGATGCAGGGTACGAGCAGTACTTC. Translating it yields CASSQDAGYEQYF.

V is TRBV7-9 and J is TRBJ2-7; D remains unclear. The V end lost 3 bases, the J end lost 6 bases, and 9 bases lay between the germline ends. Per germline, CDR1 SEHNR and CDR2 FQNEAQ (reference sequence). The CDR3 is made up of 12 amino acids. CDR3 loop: CASSLGLGEQYF. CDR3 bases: TGTGCCAGCAGCTTGGGTCTAGGCGAGCAGTACTTC.

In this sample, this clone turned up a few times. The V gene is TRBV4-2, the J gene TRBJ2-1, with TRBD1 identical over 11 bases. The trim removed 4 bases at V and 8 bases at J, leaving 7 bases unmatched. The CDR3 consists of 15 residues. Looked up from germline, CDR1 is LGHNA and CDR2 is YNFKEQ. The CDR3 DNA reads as TGTGCCAGCAGCCTCCGGGACAGGGGGATCGATGAGCAGTTCTTC. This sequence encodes CASSLRDRGIDEQFF.